The clone carrying this T cell receptor beta chain was counted a few times. Its antigen is unknown. Between the trimmed V and J ends, which lost 6 bases and 1 base, there was a span of 18 bases. Germline V gene lookup returns CDR1 MNHNS and CDR2 SASEGT. CDR3 length: 16 residues. The data derive from a study of identical twins. TCRdb reprocessed the 5' RACE reads via MiXCR and lists one record per CDR3 protein. Of 200,000 to 250,000 distinct CDR3 sequences in the sample, about 13% were seen once. Study-level findings and limits: Models underestimated TCR alpha sharing (out-of-frame) in monozygotic twins.

Another study also made use of these data, one on yellow fever vaccine responses in identical twins.

This chain uses TRBV6-1 with TRBJ2-5; D possibly uses TRBD1 or TRBD2 (5 bases each). The sequenced material came from memory (CD45RO+) T cells sorted from blood. The clonotype was recovered from a woman under 30 in good health. CDR3 nucleotides: TGTGCCAGCAGCCGAGGGACCTACCCCTCCCAAGAGACCCAGTACTTC. Protein: CASSRGTYPSQETQYF.